This TCR beta chain was recovered during a study of Graves' ophthalmopathy and Graves' hyperthyroidism. In germline, CDR1 is MNHEY, CDR2 SVGEGT. CDR3 length equals 13 residues. The germline V and J ends were trimmed by 5 bases and 4 bases, with 11 bases remaining between them. This clonotype was seen ten or more times. The study excluded patients with other autoimmune diseases, uncontrolled infections, pregnancy or lactation. Serum thyroxine and TRAb, along with clinical symptoms, thyroid ultrasound and orbital computed tomography, were what diagnosis relied on. The TCR beta CDR3 regions underwent amplification from RNA transcripts. HTBI primers primed a first-round RT-PCR, and a second-round multiplex PCR followed. TCRdb redid the calling of the multiplex PCR reads with MiXCR, one entry per CDR3 protein. The sample contains about 410,000 distinct CDR3 sequences, 18% of which appear only once.

Sequencing input: peripheral blood. The sequence was obtained from a woman between 18 and 29 years old with Graves' ophthalmopathy. The genes are TRBV6-2 or TRBV6-3 and TRBJ1-1; TRBD1 is a possible D gene (5 bases). As DNA, the CDR3 is TGTGCCAGCAGTCCAGGGATTGGCACTGAAGCTTTCTTT. The encoded protein is CASSPGIGTEAFF.